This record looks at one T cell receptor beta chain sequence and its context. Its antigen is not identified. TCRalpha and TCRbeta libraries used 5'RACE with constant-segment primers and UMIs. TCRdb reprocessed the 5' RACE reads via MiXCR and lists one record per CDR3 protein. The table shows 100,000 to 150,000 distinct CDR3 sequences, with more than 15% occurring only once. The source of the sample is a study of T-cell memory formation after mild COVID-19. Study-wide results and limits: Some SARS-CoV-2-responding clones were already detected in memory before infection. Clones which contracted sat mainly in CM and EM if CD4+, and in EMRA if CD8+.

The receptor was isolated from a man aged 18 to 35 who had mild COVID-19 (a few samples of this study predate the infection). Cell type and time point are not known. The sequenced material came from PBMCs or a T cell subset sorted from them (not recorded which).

The CDR3 bases are TGTGCCAGCAGTGAGGGTACTGGGGCCAACGTCCTGACTTTC. Protein: CASSEGTGANVLTF. The chain joins TRBV2 to TRBJ2-6; no definite D call. This CDR3 is 14 amino acids long. Germline CDR1 reads SNHLY; CDR2 reads FYNNEI. Trimming took off 3 bases at V and 2 bases at J, with 5 bases between the two ends.